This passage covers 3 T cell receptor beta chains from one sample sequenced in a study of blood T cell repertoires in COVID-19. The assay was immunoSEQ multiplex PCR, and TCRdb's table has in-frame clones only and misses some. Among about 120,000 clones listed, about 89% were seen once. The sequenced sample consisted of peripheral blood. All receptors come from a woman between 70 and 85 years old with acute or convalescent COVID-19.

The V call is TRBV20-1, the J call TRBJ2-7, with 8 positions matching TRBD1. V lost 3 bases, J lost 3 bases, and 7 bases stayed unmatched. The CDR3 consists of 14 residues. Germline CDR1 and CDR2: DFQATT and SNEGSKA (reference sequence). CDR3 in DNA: TGCAGTGCTAGTCGGCAGGGGGCAATCTACGAGCAGTACTTC. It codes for CSASRQGAIYEQYF.

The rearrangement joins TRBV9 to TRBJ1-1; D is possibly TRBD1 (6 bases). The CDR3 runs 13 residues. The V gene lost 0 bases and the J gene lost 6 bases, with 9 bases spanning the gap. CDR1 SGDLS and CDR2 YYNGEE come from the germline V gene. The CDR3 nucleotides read TGTGCCAGCAGCGTAGGAAAGGGGGCTGAAGCTTTCTTT. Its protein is CASSVGKGAEAFF.

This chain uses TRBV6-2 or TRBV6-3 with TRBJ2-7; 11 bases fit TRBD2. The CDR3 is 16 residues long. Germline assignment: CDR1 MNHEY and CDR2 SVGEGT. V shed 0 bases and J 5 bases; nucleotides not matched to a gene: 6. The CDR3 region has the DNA TGTGCCAGCAGTTACTCAACTAGCGGGGGAGATAACGAGCAGTACTTC. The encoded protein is CASSYSTSGGDNEQYF.